These 32 T cell receptor beta chains share one sample of origin, sequenced in a study of T cell clonality in common variable immunodeficiency. Produced via immunoSEQ multiplex PCR; TCRdb's table is partial and in-frame only. There are approximately 75,000 clones in the sample, none observed a single time. The sequencing input was peripheral blood mononuclear cells. These receptors originate from a person aged 18 to 70 in good health.

Many counts were recorded for this clone. From the germline J gene comes the end of the CDR3, since the read stops 3 residues before it. This sequence joins TRBV5-4 and TRBJ1-1; D remains unclear. This CDR3 is 13 amino acids long. The germline gives CDR1 SGHNT, CDR2 YYREEE (reference sequence). Trimming removed 0 bases at V and 1 base at J, with 4 bases between. The covered CDR3 bases are TGTGCCAGCAGCTTGGGGCCGAACACTGAA. Its translation: CASSLGPNTE. The whole CDR3 region reads CASSLGPNTEAFF.

This clone has a count of ten or more. The read ends 3 residues shy of where the CDR3 ends; the end is completed using the germline J gene. The rearrangement joins TRBV24-1 to TRBJ2-7; 8 nucleotides match TRBD2. Trimming took 9 bases from V and 3 from J; bases not matched to a gene: 6. Looked up from germline, CDR1 is KGHDR and CDR2 is SFDVKD. CDR3 length: 13 amino acids. CDR3 DNA (partial): TGTGCCACCCAAGCGGGAGATTACTACGAG. Protein sequence: CATQAGDYYE. The CDR3 as a whole reads CATQAGDYYEQYF.

This clone has at least ten counts. The DNA ends 3 residues before the CDR3 does, and the rest of the CDR3 is filled in from the germline J gene. The chain couples TRBV6-4 to TRBJ2-1; TRBD2 agrees at 10 bases. The V gene end was trimmed by 2 bases and the J gene end by 2 bases; junction bases not matched to a gene: 6. The CDR3 is 17 amino acids. Germline-derived CDR1 and CDR2 are MRHNA and SNTAGT. The CDR3 loop is CASSDPGLADPYNEQFF. The sequenced part of the CDR3 DNA is TGTGCCAGCAGTGACCCCGGACTAGCGGACCCCTACAATGAG.

This clone came up many times. The read gets to within 3 residues of the CDR3 end, and the germline J gene fills in the rest. The chain combines TRBV2 with TRBJ2-1; possible D gene TRBD1, 6 bases. The CDR3 extends over 12 amino acids. V was cut by 2 bases and J by 7 bases, with 6 bases left in between. Germline CDR1 reads SNHLY; CDR2 reads FYNNEI. CDR3 sequence: CASSETGNEQFF. The sequenced part of the CDR3 DNA is TGTGCCAGCAGTGAAACAGGGAATGAG.

This clone has a handful of counts. The CDR3 extends 3 residues past the end of the read, so its final part is completed from the germline J gene. J is TRBJ2-3 and V is TRBV18, with 9 bases aligning to TRBD1. Germline CDR1 is KGHSH and CDR2 is LQKENI. V was clipped by 4 bases and J by 4 bases; unmatched bases: 9. CDR3 size: 16 residues. CDR3 sequence: CASSLTGTGTADTQYF. CDR3 DNA, as far as it was read: TGTGCCAGCTCACTCACCGGGACAGGGACCGCAGATACG.

This clone occurred many times. A read error may account for a junction end that differs from germline. Read data end 3 residues before the CDR3 end; the end is taken from the germline J gene. This chain joins TRBV7-7 and TRBJ2-5; 7 bases are shared with TRBD1. Germline CDR1 reads SSHAT; CDR2 reads FNYEAQ (reference sequence). The CDR3 length is 13 residues. The CDR3: CASSYDREGTQYF. CDR3 DNA (partial): TGTGCTAGCAGCTATGACAGGGAAGGGACC.

In its sample, this clone was seen many times. The CDR3 is cut off 3 residues early in the read; its end comes from the germline J gene. The V gene is TRBV20-1, the J gene TRBJ2-5; 8 nucleotides match TRBD1. Germline lookup yields CDR1 DFQATT and CDR2 SNEGSKA (reference sequence). V was clipped by 6 bases and J by 7 bases; unmatched bases: 13. The length of the CDR3 is 14 residues. This CDR3 is CSAAGQGKLGTQYF. The DNA read from the CDR3 is TGCAGTGCGGCAGGACAGGGAAAGTTGGGGACC.

This clone was seen many times. The missing CDR3 end, 3 residues past where the read stops, is filled in from the germline J gene. The rearrangement links TRBV20-1 to TRBJ1-1; 8 positions match TRBD1. V dropped 5 bases and J dropped 7; count of bases not matched to a gene: 15. Germline V gene lookup returns CDR1 DFQATT and CDR2 SNEGSKA (reference sequence). The CDR3 covers 15 residues. The DNA read from the CDR3 is TGCAGTGCTTGGGACAGGAGGGCCCCCAGCGGTGAA. Protein sequence: CSAWDRRAPSGE. The complete CDR3 reads CSAWDRRAPSGEAFF.

Many counts were recorded for this clone. Coverage ceases 3 residues before the CDR3 finishes, and the germline J gene fills in the end. The gene calls are TRBV28 and TRBJ2-7, with 11 nucleotides matching TRBD2. With V trimmed by 6 bases and J by 3 bases, 4 bases remained unmatched. Germline V gives CDR1 MDHEN, CDR2 SYDVKM. The CDR3 totals 14 residues. The CDR3 bases that were read are TGTGCCAGCAGCGAAACTAGCGGGAGCTACGAG. It encodes CASSETSGSYE. The full CDR3 protein is CASSETSGSYEQYF.

Many counts were recorded for this clone. With the read ending 3 residues before the CDR3 end, the germline J gene is used to fill in that end. This rearrangement joins TRBV2 to TRBJ1-1; 7 bases fit TRBD1. Per the germline V gene, CDR1 is SNHLY and CDR2 is FYNNEI. The CDR3 totals 17 residues. V dropped 3 bases and J dropped 1; count of bases not matched to a gene: 11. The CDR3: CASSDILSYRGNTEAFF. The DNA read from the CDR3 is TGTGCCAGCAGTGATATTCTGTCGTACAGGGGGAACACTGAA.

This clone was picked up many times. The CDR3 is cut off 3 residues early in the read; its end comes from the germline J gene. The chain couples TRBV28 to TRBJ2-7; TRBD1 matches at 9 bases. The CDR3 spans 15 residues. The V and J ends lost 5 bases and 1 base, in that order; junction bases with no gene match: 6. Per germline, CDR1 MDHEN and CDR2 SYDVKM. The covered CDR3 bases are TGTGCCAGCAGTCCCCCTGGGACAGGGTCCTACGAG. Amino acids: CASSPPGTGSYE. The full CDR3 is CASSPPGTGSYEQYF.

This clone showed up many times. The read is 3 residues too short to cover the CDR3 end, so that end is filled in from the germline J gene. This sequence joins TRBV7-6 and TRBJ2-3; D not resolved. The germline gives CDR1 SGHVS, CDR2 FNYEAQ. The V end lost 5 bases, the J end lost 2 bases, and 11 bases lay between the germline ends. The CDR3 is made up of 14 amino acids. Partial CDR3 DNA: TGTGCCAGCAGCCTACCTCTTGACACAGATACG. Translated, it gives CASSLPLDTDT. From start to end, the CDR3 is CASSLPLDTDTQYF. The full variable domain, completed using reference TRBV7-6 and TRBJ2-3, is GAGVSQSPRYKVTKRGQDVALRCDPISGHVSLYWYRQALGQGPEFLTYFNYEAQQDKSGLPNDRFSAERPEGSISTLTIQRTEQRDSAMYRCASSLPLDTDTQYFGPGTRLTVL.

This clone was seen at least ten times. The junction differs from germline at one of its ends, possibly a read error. The CDR3 is cut off 3 residues early in the read; its end comes from the germline J gene. The genes are TRBV4-2 and TRBJ2-4; 9 nucleotides align to TRBD1. CDR3 length equals 16 residues. In germline, CDR1 is LGHNA, CDR2 YNFKEQ. CDR3 sequence: CASSQGQGIAKNIQYF. Partial CDR3 DNA: TGCGCCAGCAGCCAAGGACAGGGGATAGCCAAAAACATT.

This clone was recorded at least ten times. The read is 3 residues too short to cover the CDR3 end, so that end is filled in from the germline J gene. The rearrangement uses TRBV20-1 and TRBJ2-3, with TRBD2 identical over 11 bases. The CDR3 sequence is 15 residues long. Losses at the gene ends were 3 bases for V and 5 bases for J; bases not matched to a gene: 7. The germline V gene has CDR1 DFQATT and CDR2 SNEGSKA (reference sequence). CDR3 amino acids: CSASPLAGVGDTQYF. The part of the CDR3 DNA that was read is TGCAGTGCTAGCCCACTAGCGGGAGTGGGAGATACG.

This clone was picked up many times. Read sequence stops 3 residues before the CDR3 end, and the germline J gene provides the missing end. V and J are TRBV2 and TRBJ2-7; D is unclear. With 8 bases removed from V and 0 bases from J, the gap between germline ends came to 8 bases. The CDR3 is made up of 12 amino acids. Looked up from germline, CDR1 is SNHLY and CDR2 is FYNNEI. Partial CDR3 DNA: TGTGCCAGCTACTTTAGCTCCTACGAG. Its translation is CASYFSSYE. The complete CDR3 reads CASYFSSYEQYF. The whole variable domain, remainder taken from reference TRBV2 and TRBJ2-7, is EPEVTQTPSHQVTQMGQEVILRCVPISNHLYFYWYRQILGQKVEFLVSFYNNEISEKSEIFDDQFSVERPDGSNFTLKIRSTKLEDSAMYFCASYFSSYEQYFGPGTRLTVT.

This clone occurred many times. The CDR3 end is not reached by the read, which stops 3 residues before it; the germline J gene fills it in. The V gene is TRBV19, the J gene TRBJ2-1; D remains unclear. This CDR3 is built from 14 residues. Germline V lookup: CDR1 LNHDA, CDR2 SQIVND (reference sequence). V lost 5 bases and J lost 4, with 12 bases in between. The sequenced part of the CDR3 DNA is TGTGCCAGTAGTGCCACGACTGTGTACAATGAG. It is translated as CASSATTVYNE. The entire CDR3 sequence reads CASSATTVYNEQFF.

This clone was recorded many times. CDR3 in amino acids: CASRRTGNTDTQYF. Partial CDR3 DNA: TGTGCCAGTAGGAGGACAGGGAATACAGATACG. The chain uses TRBV19 and TRBJ2-3; 8 bases are shared with TRBD1. The read ends 3 residues before the CDR3 terminus; that terminus is restored from the germline J gene. Germline loops: CDR1 LNHDA, CDR2 SQIVND (reference sequence). CDR3 size: 14 residues. The trim removed 6 bases at V and 3 bases at J, leaving 5 bases unmatched.

This clone has ten or more counts. The CDR3 goes on 3 residues after the read ends, and that part is filled in from the germline J gene. The chain employs TRBV12-3 or TRBV12-4 and TRBJ2-7; D is perhaps TRBD1 or TRBD2 (5 bases each). The V end lost 6 bases, the J end lost 6 bases, and 15 bases lay between the germline ends. The CDR3 has 13 amino acids. CDR3 DNA (partial): TGTGCCAGCAGGGAAGGGAGTGGGGCCGAG. It encodes CASREGSGAE. The entire CDR3 protein is CASREGSGAEQYF.

This clone was picked up many times. The CDR3 end lies 3 residues beyond the end of the read and is filled in from the germline J gene. The J gene is TRBJ2-7, the V gene TRBV18; D is possibly TRBD2 (6 bases). V was cut by 2 bases and J by 3 bases, with 14 bases left in between. Per the germline V gene, CDR1 is KGHSH and CDR2 is LQKENI. There are 15 residues in the CDR3. The CDR3 spells CASSPVSSADYEQYF. Partial CDR3 DNA: TGTGCCAGCTCACCAGTATCTAGCGCTGACTACGAG.

In regard to this clone: A much larger clone sits a single nucleotide away, making a read error possible. The CDR3 extends 3 residues past the end of the read, so its final part is completed from the germline J gene. Within the sample, other DNA sequences also encode this same CDR3. The gene calls are TRBV7-2 and TRBJ1-2; 7 positions match TRBD1. The CDR3 is 13 amino acids. In germline, CDR1 is SGHTA, CDR2 FQGNSA. The sequenced CDR3 bases are TGTGCAAGCAGCCATACGACAGGGAATGGC. As protein: CASSHTTGNG. The whole CDR3 reads CASSHTTGNGYTF.

Turning to this clone: Read coverage stops 3 residues before the CDR3 terminus; the germline J gene supplies the remainder. The chain employs TRBV10-2 and TRBJ1-5; D gene uncertain. The V end lost 5 bases, the J end lost 4 bases, and 6 bases lay between the germline ends. In germline, CDR1 is WSHSY, CDR2 SAAADI. The CDR3 spans 12 residues. The CDR3 loop is CASSSTNQPQHF. CDR3 bases read: TGCGCCAGCAGTTCAACTAATCAGCCC.

There are many counts of this clone. The read ends 3 residues before the CDR3 terminus; that terminus is restored from the germline J gene. The chain carries TRBV19 and TRBJ2-1, with 8 bases matching TRBD1. After removal of 8 bases from V and 4 bases from J, the junction contained 7 bases not matched to a gene. The CDR3 spans 14 residues. The germline V gene encodes CDR1 LNHDA and CDR2 SQIVND (reference sequence). CDR3 DNA (partial): TGTGCCAGTGTGCAGGGGGCCCCGTACAATGAG. Protein sequence: CASVQGAPYNE. The whole CDR3 reads CASVQGAPYNEQFF.

This clone occurred many times. The CDR3 is cut off 3 residues early in the read; its end comes from the germline J gene. The V gene is TRBV19, the J gene TRBJ1-1, with D possibly being TRBD1 (6 bases). The CDR3 loop spans 13 amino acids. V gave up 1 base and J gave up 7 bases, with 10 bases separating them. Germline V gene data show CDR1 as LNHDA and CDR2 as SQIVND (reference sequence). The DNA read from the CDR3 is TGTGCCAGTAGTATAGGGACAGTATTTGAA. Amino acids: CASSIGTVFE. The entire CDR3 protein reads CASSIGTVFEAFF.

In its sample, this clone was seen many times. Read sequence stops 3 residues before the CDR3 end, and the germline J gene provides the missing end. The V call is TRBV19, the J call TRBJ2-5; TRBD2 matches at 7 bases. Germline loops: CDR1 LNHDA, CDR2 SQIVND (reference sequence). The length of the CDR3 is 14 residues. The V segment lost 5 bases and the J segment 2 bases; nucleotides outside the gene matches: 5. The CDR3 DNA, read in part, is TGTGCCAGTAGTGGGACTATGGTACAAGAGACC. This codes for CASSGTMVQET. The whole CDR3 sequence reads CASSGTMVQETQYF.

This clone was detected many times. The CDR3 is cut off 3 residues early in the read; its end comes from the germline J gene. V gene TRBV20-1 combines with J gene TRBJ2-5; TRBD2 aligns across 7 bases. Germline V gene lookup returns CDR1 DFQATT and CDR2 SNEGSKA (reference sequence). The J segment lost 2 bases and the V segment lost 3 bases, leaving 3 bases of the junction unmatched. The CDR3 runs to 13 residues. The CDR3: CSASPGLQETQYF. The sequenced CDR3 bases are TGCAGTGCTAGCCCGGGACTACAAGAGACC.

This clone was detected many times. The read terminates 3 residues ahead of where the CDR3 ends, so the germline J gene completes it. The V gene is TRBV18, the J gene TRBJ2-3, with D possibly being TRBD2 (6 bases). Germline CDR1 reads KGHSH; CDR2 reads LQKENI. Trimming left V 6 bases short and J 0 bases short, with 16 bases between. The CDR3 loop spans 16 amino acids. The sequenced CDR3 bases are TGTGCCAGCTCCCGTTCCGGGACTGGGAGCACAGATACG. Protein sequence: CASSRSGTGSTDT. The full CDR3 protein is CASSRSGTGSTDTQYF.

This clone showed up many times. With the read ending 3 residues before the CDR3 end, the germline J gene is used to fill in that end. The chain uses TRBV20-1 and TRBJ2-4; no definite D call. The CDR3 spans 13 residues. Germline assignment: CDR1 DFQATT and CDR2 SNEGSKA (reference sequence). Trimming cost V 5 bases and J 5 bases, with 13 bases left between them. CDR3 DNA, as far as it was read: TGCAGTGCTTTGTGGCTTAACCAAAACATT. As protein: CSALWLNQNI. The CDR3 reads in full as CSALWLNQNIQYF.

This clone was seen many times. The read halts 3 residues ahead of the CDR3 end, with the missing end drawn from the germline J gene. This chain joins TRBV9 and TRBJ1-5; no clear D. The CDR3 extends over 17 amino acids. The ends were cut back, 0 bases at V and 8 bases at J, with 21 bases in the middle. Germline V gene sequence: CDR1 SGDLS, CDR2 YYNGEE. Here the CDR3 reads CASSVVSEGALWEPQHF. Partial CDR3 DNA: TGTGCCAGCAGCGTAGTTAGTGAGGGTGCTCTTTGGGAGCCC.

This clone was detected ten times or more. The missing CDR3 end, 3 residues past where the read stops, is filled in from the germline J gene. The J gene is TRBJ2-5, the V gene TRBV19, with a tentative D call TRBD1 (6 bases). The ends were cut back, 5 bases at V and 2 bases at J, with 15 bases in the middle. The germline CDR1 and CDR2 sequences are LNHDA and SQIVND (reference sequence). The length of the CDR3 is 15 residues. CDR3 DNA, as far as it was read: TGTGCCAGTAGTGCCTCAGGGGCCCGACAAGAGACC. Protein: CASSASGARQET. The CDR3 in full is CASSASGARQETQYF. The whole variable domain, filled in from reference TRBV19 and TRBJ2-5, reads DGGITQSPKYLFRKEGQNVTLSCEQNLNHDAMYWYRQDPGQGLRLIYYSQIVNDFQKGDIAEGYSVSREKKESFPLTVTSAQKNPTAFYLCASSASGARQETQYFGPGTRLLVL.

This clone was counted many times. The read stops 3 residues short of the end of the CDR3; the missing end is completed from the germline J gene. This rearrangement joins TRBV7-3 to TRBJ2-5, with D possibly called TRBD1 or TRBD2 (6 bases each). The germline gives CDR1 SGHTA, CDR2 FQGTGA. The CDR3 contains 17 residues. Trimming removed 5 bases from V and 4 bases from J, with 23 bases in between. CDR3 sequence: CASSDDRRALVGETQYF. CDR3 DNA (partial): TGTGCCAGCAGCGATGACAGGAGGGCGTTGGTTGGAGAGACC.

This clone has ten or more counts. The read terminates 3 residues ahead of where the CDR3 ends, so the germline J gene completes it. The rearrangement joins TRBV30 to TRBJ1-1; unclear D gene. Germline CDR1 is GTSNPN and CDR2 is SVGIG (reference sequence). V lost 0 bases, J lost 6 bases, and 11 bases lay in between. The CDR3 spans 13 residues. CDR3 loop: CAWSVGPRAEAFF. The part of the CDR3 DNA that was read is TGTGCCTGGAGTGTTGGCCCTCGGGCTGAA.

This clone was found many times. The sequence runs out 3 residues before the end of the CDR3; the remainder is reconstructed from the germline J gene. The J gene is TRBJ1-2, the V gene TRBV5-6; a weak D match, TRBD1 (5 bases). Between the trimmed V and J ends, which lost 6 bases and 4 bases, there was a span of 19 bases. The CDR3 is 15 residues long. The germline V gene encodes CDR1 SGHDT and CDR2 YYEEEE. The CDR3 reads CASISQQATFYGYTF. The CDR3 bases that were read are TGTGCCAGCATCTCCCAACAGGCAACCTTCTATGGC.